This TCR beta chain was sequenced in a study of blood T cell repertoires in COVID-19. Per germline, CDR1 LGHDT and CDR2 YNNKEL (reference sequence). Trimming removed 0 bases at V and 6 bases at J, with 11 bases between. This CDR3 has 14 residues. The method was immunoSEQ multiplex PCR; TCRdb's version includes in-frame clones alone and lacks a portion of them. The data hold about 400,000 clones, with about 89% observed a single time. This sequence joins TRBV3-1 (or the pseudogene TRBV3-2) and TRBJ1-1; D uncertain. Sequenced material: peripheral blood. The source is a woman in her twenties or thirties with acute or convalescent COVID-19. The CDR3 here is CASSQELASPEAFF. The CDR3 region has the DNA TGTGCCAGCAGCCAAGAGCTGGCTTCTCCTGAAGCTTTCTTT.